This T cell receptor (beta chain) comes out of a study of cytomegalovirus exposure and HLA in healthy donors (dated by TCRdb to 2017 to 2019). Study-level background: An earlier analysis of roughly 610 of the donors reported under 300 Gb of sequence data and some 110 million unique TCR beta sequences obtained from about 170 million T cells. An early release that covered fewer than 750 HLA-typed donors contained approximately 320 gigabases of sequencing data and 85 million to 100 million unique TCR sequences. Among the roughly 400 genotyped donors, about 85% belonged to the genetic ancestry cluster associated with self-reported Caucasian donors. The aim of the study was to test whether cataloging public T cell receptors could identify signatures of past pathogen exposure. Using immunosequencing, the study profiled T cell repertoires from 666 subjects and related those repertoires to cytomegalovirus serostatus. In addition to the first cohort of roughly 700 subjects, a separate validation cohort of 130 or so different subjects was used. To predict cytomegalovirus infection status, the study brought together high-throughput TCR immunosequencing, statistical association of individual TCRs with disease status, and machine learning. In a later analysis, previously published TCR beta repertoires from roughly 710 donors were re-analyzed and high-resolution HLA genotyping was added so that TCR occurrence patterns could be studied. Rather than using new phenotypic data, the later analysis identified candidate immune exposures from TCR beta sequences and from how often those sequences occurred across donors. In an earlier analysis of 550 to 700 of the donors, high-throughput TCR beta sequencing was used to judge whether each TCR beta V gene segment behaved as functional or pseudogenic. Donor age, sex, ethnicity and CMV serostatus were collected together with the repertoire data. A later genetic analysis used genome-wide SNP genotypes for about 65% of the 666 donors, treating that subset as a discovery cohort. All discovery cohort repertoires had been generated using a single sequencing platform. Both class I and class II loci were covered by HLA typing, at four-digit resolution. The number of donors typed differed by locus, with 629-630 for A, B, C, DRB1 and DQB1, 522 for DQA1, 600 to 610 for DPA1, and some 470 for DPB1. Because of strong linkage in the cohort, roughly five DR-DQ haplotypes were treated as single units for association and clustering. Among approximately 370 genotyped donors of the cohort, an average of around 250,000 unique TCR beta nucleotide sequences was sequenced per donor, of which roughly 17% were non-productive. Beyond this particular receptor, the publication reports: Compared with the roughly 670-donor mean, donors in an Asian-associated ancestry cluster had fewer N-insertions in productive TCRs, according to a later genetic analysis. In the study, around 150 TCR beta chains were listed as associated with cytomegalovirus. In a later analysis, some 17,000 TCR beta sequences were associated with specific HLA alleles at a false discovery rate of 0.05. The sequencing pipeline was judged likely to have produced a cluster of highly shared sequence variants as a technical artifact. In an earlier analysis of a few hundred of the donors, most TCR beta V segments were observed in productive rearrangements about 87% or about 30% of the time, broadly matching IMGT annotations. The authors suggested that the approach could potentially be extended to other disease states and immunological phenotypes. A few of the identified cytomegalovirus-associated TCR beta chains were confirmed in vitro to be specific for cytomegalovirus antigens. HLA typing was unavailable for some donors at each locus, so association tests used only the typed subset. Correlated functional status among segregating V segments might be attributable to linkage disequilibrium, but an unknown experimental factor could not be ruled out. This cohort had only TCR beta chains sequenced, and the lack of alpha or paired-chain data limited which features could be detected. A later genetic analysis associated a missense DCLRE1C variant with V-gene and J-gene trimming of TCR beta chains, and an independent cohort replicated the association. Sequencing depth was assumed to be roughly uniform across donors in the presence/absence analyses, though that assumption may not hold. The earlier analysis of some 560 of the donors excluded some 16 rarely observed V segments, including chromosome 9 orphons, because counts were too low. According to a later analysis, parvovirus B19, influenza, CMV and Epstein-Barr virus appeared linked to several top co-occurrence clusters. When HLA alleles, especially DR and DQ, strongly co-occurred, TCR associations were difficult to assign to individual alleles. A further reported finding was that TCR beta sequences accurately predicted the HLA-A and HLA-B alleles for most subjects in the first cohort. A later analysis found that HLA-associated TCR beta chains were more clonally expanded and had lower generation probabilities than equally common non-associated chains. In a later analysis, TCR association rates were found to vary across HLA loci, with the most associated TCRs seen for DRB1 alleles and the fewest for HLA-C alleles. CMV serostatus was the only immune exposure information available for the cohort. The classifier was reported to diagnose cytomegalovirus status with high specificity and sensitivity in both the original cohort and the validation cohort. While some public TCRs were present in many individuals, most TCR sequences turned up only very rarely across donors. Because the 87-base-pair reads could not distinguish some IMGT-functional V segments, including TRBV6-2 and TRBV6-3, those segments were excluded. Most CMV-associated TCR beta chains appeared to be HLA-restricted in a later analysis, and the HLA associations seemed to be driven largely by CMV exposure.

Via the germline V gene (reference sequence), CDR1 is SEHNR and CDR2 FQNEAQ. At the junction V is shortened by 5 bases and J by 4 bases, with 14 bases in between. Taken from cysteine to phenylalanine, the CDR3 has 14 residues. The DNA shown is the 42-base CDR3, in frame from base 1. To note about this clone: What antigen it recognizes has not been identified. No much larger clone is present one base from it, and per-base qualities are unavailable.

In total, roughly 670 healthy bone marrow donors made up the cohort. At the time of sampling, every cohort member was nominally healthy, though immune exposures that went unrecorded were likely present. The donor was CMV seronegative and belonged to the group of roughly 330 seronegative cohort members. Each donor provided a peripheral blood sample, and peripheral blood mononuclear cells were used for TCR beta sequencing. Genomic DNA extraction from the blood cell samples was performed with the Qiagen DNeasy Blood Extraction Kit. The library was prepared using the immunoSEQ multiplex PCR assay. For the multiplex PCR, a mixture combining 60 forward primers for TCR Vbeta segments and 13 reverse primers for TCR Jbeta segments was used. Amplification of the CDR3 region of rearranged TCR beta genes was performed with a multiplex PCR assay on genomic DNA. Amplified TCR beta libraries were sequenced as 87-base-pair reads on the Illumina HiSeq System. Turning to the authors' computational methods: A later analysis tallied 75 million to 85 million unique TCR beta chains across the 666 repertoires, and approximately 9.9 million of those chains were shared by two or more donors. Raw reads were error-corrected and collapsed into unique sequences with a nearest-neighbor algorithm that merged closely related sequences to remove PCR and sequencing errors. CDR3 sequences were aligned to IMGT reference sequences to assign V, D and J gene segments. For a sequence to be retained, a match of at least six nucleotides to both a V gene segment and a J gene segment was required. Rearrangements were called productive when the CDR3 lacked stop codons and stayed in frame with V and J; all others were non-productive. Following IMGT convention, CDR3 was defined as the stretch from the second conserved V-encoded cysteine to the conserved J-encoded phenylalanine. The earlier analysis of more than 450 of the donors excluded sequences that lacked an unambiguous match to a single V gene segment. An earlier analysis of 500 to 700 of the donors classified V segments as functional when productive rearrangements were above 56.7% and as segregating when the standard deviation between donors was above 5%. A statistical classification framework was developed to diagnose cytomegalovirus status using the catalog of TCR beta chain sequences. In a later analysis, V and J genes were assigned by comparing TCR nucleotide sequences against IMGT/GENE-DB human TR gene sequences. In a later analysis, CDR3 sequences and most-parsimonious VDJ recombination scenarios were assigned using the TCRdist pipeline. In a later analysis, every TCR beta chain was defined by the combination of its CDR3 amino acid sequence and its V-gene family, and reads without a unique V-gene family were dropped. As a way to deal with suspected cross-contamination and a sequencing artifact, a later analysis dropped hundreds of nucleotide sequences that were highly shared and had low generation probability. For each public chain, a later analysis derived a clonal expansion index from normalized ranks of inferred template counts within each repertoire. In a later analysis, generation probabilities were computed using a VDJ recombination model fitted to out-of-frame rearrangements, and the results were checked against IGoR. In a later analysis, hypergeometric tests were used to score TCR-TCR, TCR-HLA and TCR-CMV co-occurrence, with a repertoire-size bias correction applied to TCR pairs. In a later analysis, false discovery rates were estimated by permuting HLA or CMV assignments 20 times. In a later analysis, co-occurring TCRs were grouped with DBSCAN, and TCRdist sequence similarity was added when clustering was performed within HLA-allele-positive subsets. For co-occurrence clustering, repertoires with fewer than 30,000 or more than 120,000 public chains were excluded, along with roughly 5 repertoires with anomalous nucleotide sharing. The source is immuneACCESS, and TCRdb retained only in-frame sequences with V and J called. Part of the clones is not carried over; for the studies checked, unresolved V genes explain less than half of this, and the remainder is unexplained. The V and J calls and clone size come from that table; D and trimming were worked out from the DNA. The sample contains approximately 120,000 clones, about 84% of them found a single time. Jointly, the top ten make up 3.6% of the sample.

The source is a man in his forties or fifties in good health and CMV-seronegative. Here the chain combines TRBV7-9 and TRBJ1-1; the D gene cannot be resolved reliably. Sequenced input: PBMCs. The CDR3 region: CASSPWIEGTEAFF. The nucleotides read TGTGCCAGCAGCCCCTGGATTGAGGGCACTGAAGCTTTCTTT.